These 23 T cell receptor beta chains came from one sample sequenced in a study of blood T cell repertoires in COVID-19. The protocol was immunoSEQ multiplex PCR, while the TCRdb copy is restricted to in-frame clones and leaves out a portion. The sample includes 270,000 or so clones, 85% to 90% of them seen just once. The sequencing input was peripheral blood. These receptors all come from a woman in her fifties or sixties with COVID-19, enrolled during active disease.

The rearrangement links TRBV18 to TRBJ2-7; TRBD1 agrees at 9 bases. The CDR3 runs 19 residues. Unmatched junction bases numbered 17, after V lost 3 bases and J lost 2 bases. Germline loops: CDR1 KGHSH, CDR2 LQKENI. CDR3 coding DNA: TGTGCCAGCTCACCTAGGACAGGGGCCACTTTTAAGGGGGCCTACGAGCAGTACTTC. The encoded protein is CASSPRTGATFKGAYEQYF.

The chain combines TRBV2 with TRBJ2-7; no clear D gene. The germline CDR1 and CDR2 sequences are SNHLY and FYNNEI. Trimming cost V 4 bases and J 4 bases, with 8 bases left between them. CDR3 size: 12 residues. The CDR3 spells CASSAQNYEQYF. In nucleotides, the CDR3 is TGTGCCAGCAGTGCCCAGAATTACGAGCAGTACTTC. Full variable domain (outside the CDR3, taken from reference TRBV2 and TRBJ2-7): EPEVTQTPSHQVTQMGQEVILRCVPISNHLYFYWYRQILGQKVEFLVSFYNNEISEKSEIFDDQFSVERPDGSNFTLKIRSTKLEDSAMYFCASSAQNYEQYFGPGTRLTVT.

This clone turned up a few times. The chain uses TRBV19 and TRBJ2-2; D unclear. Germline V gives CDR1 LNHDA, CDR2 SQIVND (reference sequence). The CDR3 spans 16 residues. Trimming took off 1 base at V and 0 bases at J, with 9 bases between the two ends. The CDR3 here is CASSIGPGTNTGELFF. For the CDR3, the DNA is TGTGCCAGTAGTATAGGTCCGGGTACGAACACCGGGGAGCTGTTTTTT. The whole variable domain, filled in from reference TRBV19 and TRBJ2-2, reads DGGITQSPKYLFRKEGQNVTLSCEQNLNHDAMYWYRQDPGQGLRLIYYSQIVNDFQKGDIAEGYSVSREKKESFPLTVTSAQKNPTAFYLCASSIGPGTNTGELFFGEGSRLTVL.

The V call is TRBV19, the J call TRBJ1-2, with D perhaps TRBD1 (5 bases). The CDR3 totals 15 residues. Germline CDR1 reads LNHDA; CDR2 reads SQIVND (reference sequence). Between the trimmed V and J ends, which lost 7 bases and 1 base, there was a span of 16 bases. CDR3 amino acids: CASTNWGEGNYGYTF. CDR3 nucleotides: TGTGCCAGTACTAATTGGGGGGAGGGTAACTATGGCTACACCTTC. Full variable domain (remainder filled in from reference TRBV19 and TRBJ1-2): DGGITQSPKYLFRKEGQNVTLSCEQNLNHDAMYWYRQDPGQGLRLIYYSQIVNDFQKGDIAEGYSVSREKKESFPLTVTSAQKNPTAFYLCASTNWGEGNYGYTFGSGTRLTVV.

CDR3 sequence: CAISDPGDRVSPLHF. The CDR3 nucleotides read TGTGCCATCAGTGATCCGGGGGACAGGGTTTCACCCCTCCACTTT. The chain links TRBV10-3 to TRBJ1-6, with 9 nucleotides matching TRBD1. With 3 bases clipped from V and 9 bases from J, the junction kept 6 bases outside the gene matches. Germline CDR1 is ENHRY and CDR2 is SYGVKD. CDR3 length equals 15 residues.

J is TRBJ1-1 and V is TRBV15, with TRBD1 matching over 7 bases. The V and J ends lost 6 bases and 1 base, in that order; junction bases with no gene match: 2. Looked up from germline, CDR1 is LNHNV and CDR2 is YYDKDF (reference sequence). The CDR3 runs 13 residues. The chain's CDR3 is CATSSGGNTEAFF. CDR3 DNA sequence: TGTGCCACCAGTTCAGGGGGGAACACTGAAGCTTTCTTT.

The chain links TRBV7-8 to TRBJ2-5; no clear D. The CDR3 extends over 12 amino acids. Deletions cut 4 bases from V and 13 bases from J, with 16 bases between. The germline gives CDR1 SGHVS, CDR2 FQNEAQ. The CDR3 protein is CASSSVSMYLYF. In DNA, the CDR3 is TGTGCCAGCAGCTCCGTATCTATGTACCTGTACTTC.

CDR3 coding DNA: TGTGCCAGCAGCGAGACGAGGACAGCCGGGGAGCTGTTTTTT. Translating gives CASSETRTAGELFF. The chain uses TRBV9 and TRBJ2-2; TRBD1 is a possible D gene (6 bases). CDR1 is SGDLS, CDR2 YYNGEE, per germline. V dropped 3 bases and J dropped 6 bases, with 12 bases sitting between them. This CDR3 has 14 amino acids.

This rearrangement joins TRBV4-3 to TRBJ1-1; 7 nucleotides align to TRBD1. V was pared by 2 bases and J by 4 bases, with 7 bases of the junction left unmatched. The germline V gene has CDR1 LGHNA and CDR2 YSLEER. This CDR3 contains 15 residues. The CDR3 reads CASSQTGVRITEAFF. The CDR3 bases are TGCGCCAGCAGCCAAACAGGGGTTCGAATCACTGAAGCTTTCTTT.

CDR3 region: CASTLGGDVNYGYTF. In DNA form, the CDR3 reads TGTGCCAGTACCCTCGGGGGGGACGTTAACTATGGCTACACCTTC. V is TRBV6-5 and J is TRBJ1-2, with D possibly matching TRBD1 (5 bases). V gave up 9 bases and J gave up 1 base, with 18 bases separating them. Germline CDR1 and CDR2: MNHEY and SVGAGI. This CDR3 is built from 15 residues.

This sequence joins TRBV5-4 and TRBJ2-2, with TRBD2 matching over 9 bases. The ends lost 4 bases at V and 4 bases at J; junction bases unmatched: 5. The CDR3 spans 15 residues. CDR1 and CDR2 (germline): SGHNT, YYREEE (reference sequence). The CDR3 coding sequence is TGTGCCAGCAGCCAAGCGGGGGGATTCACCGGGGAGCTGTTTTTT. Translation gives CASSQAGGFTGELFF.

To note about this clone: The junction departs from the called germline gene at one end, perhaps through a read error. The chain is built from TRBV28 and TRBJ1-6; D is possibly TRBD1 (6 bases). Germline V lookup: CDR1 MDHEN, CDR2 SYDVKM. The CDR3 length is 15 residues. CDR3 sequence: CASRQTGSYSSPLHF. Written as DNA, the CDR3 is TGTGCCAGCAGACAGACAGGCTCATATAGTTCACCCCTCCACTTT.

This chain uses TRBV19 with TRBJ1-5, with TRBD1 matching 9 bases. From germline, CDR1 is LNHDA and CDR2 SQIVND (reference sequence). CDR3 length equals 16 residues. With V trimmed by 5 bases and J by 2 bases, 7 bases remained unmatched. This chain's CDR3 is CASSWTGEFGNQPQHF. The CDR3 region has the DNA TGTGCCAGTAGTTGGACAGGGGAATTTGGCAATCAGCCCCAGCATTTT.

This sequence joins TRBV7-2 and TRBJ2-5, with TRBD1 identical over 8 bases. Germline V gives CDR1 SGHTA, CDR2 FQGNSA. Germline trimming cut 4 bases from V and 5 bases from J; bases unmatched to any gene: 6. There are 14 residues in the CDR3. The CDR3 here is CASSSMTGAETQYF. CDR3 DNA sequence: TGTGCCAGCAGCTCCATGACAGGGGCCGAGACCCAGTACTTC.

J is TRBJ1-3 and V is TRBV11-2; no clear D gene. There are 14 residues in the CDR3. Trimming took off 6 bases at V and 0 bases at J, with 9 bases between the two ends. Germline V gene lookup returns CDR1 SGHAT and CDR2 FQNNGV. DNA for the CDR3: TGTGCCAGCAGTATAGGGAGCTCTGGAAACACCATATATTTT. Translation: CASSIGSSGNTIYF. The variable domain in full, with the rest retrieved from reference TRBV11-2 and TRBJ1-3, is EAGVAQSPRYKIIEKRQSVAFWCNPISGHATLYWYQQILGQGPKLLIQFQNNGVVDDSQLPKDRFSAERLKGVDSTLKIQPAKLEDSAVYLCASSIGSSGNTIYFGEGSWLTVV.

The CDR3 is CASSRGTGAGNTIYF. The CDR3 region has the DNA TGTGCCAGCTCACGCGGGACAGGGGCTGGAAACACCATATATTTT. The rearrangement links TRBV18 to TRBJ1-3; TRBD1 matches 10 bases. CDR3 size: 15 residues. The V segment lost 4 bases and the J segment 2 bases; nucleotides outside the gene matches: 2. CDR1 and CDR2 from the germline V gene are KGHSH and LQKENI.

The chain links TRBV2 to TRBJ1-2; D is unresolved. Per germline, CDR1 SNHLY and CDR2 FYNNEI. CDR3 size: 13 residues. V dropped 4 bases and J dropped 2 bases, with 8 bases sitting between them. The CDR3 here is CASSARANYGYTF. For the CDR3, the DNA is TGTGCCAGCAGTGCGAGGGCCAACTATGGCTACACCTTC.

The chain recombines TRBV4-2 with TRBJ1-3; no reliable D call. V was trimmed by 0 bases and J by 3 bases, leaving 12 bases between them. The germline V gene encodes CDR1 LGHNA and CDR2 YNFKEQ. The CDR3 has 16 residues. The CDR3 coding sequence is TGTGCCAGCAGCCAAGATTCTTTTGGTAGTGGAAACACCATATATTTT. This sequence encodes CASSQDSFGSGNTIYF.

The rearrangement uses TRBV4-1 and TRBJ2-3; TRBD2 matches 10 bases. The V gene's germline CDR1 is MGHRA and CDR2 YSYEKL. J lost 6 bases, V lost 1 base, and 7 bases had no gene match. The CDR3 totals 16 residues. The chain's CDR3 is CASSQGLAGAADTQYF. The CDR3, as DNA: TGCGCCAGCAGCCAAGGCCTAGCGGGGGCAGCGGATACGCAGTATTTT.

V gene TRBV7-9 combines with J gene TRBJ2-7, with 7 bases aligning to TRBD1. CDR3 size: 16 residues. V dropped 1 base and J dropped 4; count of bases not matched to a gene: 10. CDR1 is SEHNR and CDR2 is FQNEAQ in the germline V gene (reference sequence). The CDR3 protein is CASSLEWTGTSYEQYF. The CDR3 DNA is TGTGCCAGCAGCTTAGAGTGGACAGGCACTTCATACGAGCAGTACTTC.

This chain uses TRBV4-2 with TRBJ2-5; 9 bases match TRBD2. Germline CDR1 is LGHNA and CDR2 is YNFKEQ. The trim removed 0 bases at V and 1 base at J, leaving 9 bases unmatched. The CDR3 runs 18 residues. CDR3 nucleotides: TGTGCCAGCAGCCAAGATTCTCCCGGTAGCGGGGGCCAAGAGACCCAGTACTTC. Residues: CASSQDSPGSGGQETQYF.

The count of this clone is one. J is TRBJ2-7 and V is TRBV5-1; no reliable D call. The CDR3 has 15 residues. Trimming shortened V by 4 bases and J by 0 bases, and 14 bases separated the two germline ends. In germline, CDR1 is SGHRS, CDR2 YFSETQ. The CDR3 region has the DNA TGCGCCAGCAGCGCGGCCCTCGCCCGCTCCTACGAGCAGTACTTC. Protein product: CASSAALARSYEQYF. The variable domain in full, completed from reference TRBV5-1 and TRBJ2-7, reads KAGVTQTPRYLIKTRGQQVTLSCSPISGHRSVSWYQQTPGQGLQFLFEYFSETQRNKGNFPGRFSGRQFSNSRSEMNVSTLELGDSALYLCASSAALARSYEQYFGPGTRLTVT.

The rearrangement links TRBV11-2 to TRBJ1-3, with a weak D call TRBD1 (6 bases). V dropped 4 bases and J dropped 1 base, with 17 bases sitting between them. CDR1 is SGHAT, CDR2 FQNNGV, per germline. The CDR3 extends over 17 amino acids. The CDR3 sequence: CASSSRGGPSSGNTIYF. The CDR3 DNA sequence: TGTGCCAGCAGCTCACGAGGGGGACCGTCGTCTGGAAACACCATATATTTT.